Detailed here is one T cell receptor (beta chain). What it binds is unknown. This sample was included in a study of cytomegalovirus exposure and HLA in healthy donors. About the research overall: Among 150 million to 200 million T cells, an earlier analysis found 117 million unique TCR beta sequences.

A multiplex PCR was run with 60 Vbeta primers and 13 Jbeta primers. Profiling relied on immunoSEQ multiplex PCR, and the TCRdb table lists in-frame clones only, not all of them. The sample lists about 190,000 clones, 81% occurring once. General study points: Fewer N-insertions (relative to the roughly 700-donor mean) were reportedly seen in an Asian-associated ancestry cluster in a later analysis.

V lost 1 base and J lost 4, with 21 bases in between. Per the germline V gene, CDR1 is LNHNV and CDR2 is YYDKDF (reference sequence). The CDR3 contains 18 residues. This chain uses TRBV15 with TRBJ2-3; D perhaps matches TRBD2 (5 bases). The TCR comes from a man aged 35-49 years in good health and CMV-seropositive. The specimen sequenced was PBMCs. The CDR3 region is CATSRVIGLLTRSDTQYF. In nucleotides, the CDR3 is TGTGCCACCAGCAGAGTTATAGGGTTGCTTACTAGGTCAGATACGCAGTATTTT.